The clone carrying this T cell receptor (beta chain) was picked up a small number of times. Its cognate antigen is unknown. Blood was collected once per donor into heparin, averaging about 120 mL. Stem cell-like memory, regulatory, central memory and naive CD4+ cells were sorted via CD45RO/CCR7/CD25/CD127/CD95/CD27. Every isolated RNA sample was fully reverse transcribed, so sequencing captured expressed TCRB transcripts. Profiling relied on immunoSEQ multiplex PCR, and the TCRdb table lists in-frame clones only, not all of them. This sample carries hundreds of thousands of clones, over 65% of them seen once, and the ten largest clones take approximately 0.053%. The entry originates in a study of beta chain features in type 1 diabetes. Study-wide points: Type 1 diabetes patients showed a moderate but significant shortening of TCRB CDR3s in all four CD4+ subsets.

The receptor was isolated from a man aged 25 to 45 in good health. Sequenced sample: naive CD4+ T cells from blood.

The CDR3 coding sequence is TGTGCCAGCTCACCACCTTCGAACACTGAAGCTTTCTTT. Amino acid sequence: CASSPPSNTEAFF. The chain recombines TRBV18 with TRBJ1-1; the D is unclear. V was trimmed by 0 bases and J by 1 base, leaving 3 bases between them. Germline V lookup: CDR1 KGHSH, CDR2 LQKENI. The CDR3 is 13 amino acids.